A selection of T cell receptor beta chains follows, all from one sample in a study of blood T cell repertoires in COVID-19. The assay was immunoSEQ multiplex PCR, and TCRdb's table has in-frame clones only and misses some. This sample has 400,000 or so clones, with about 88% found just once. Input material: peripheral blood. The receptors were sampled from a woman aged 40 to 55 with COVID-19, enrolled during active disease. CDR3s include the opening cysteine and the closing phenylalanine or tryptophan. A D gene is named only where the DNA matches it firmly. Size is stated for part of the rows, as once, few or many counts, or as a class when the clone is expanded.

V	J	size	D	DNA	CDR3
TRBV6-5	TRBJ2-1	once	.	TGTGCCAGCACTCGGGACACAAACTCCTACAATGAGCAGTTCTTC	CASTRDTNSYNEQFF
TRBV18	TRBJ1-2	.	.	TGTGCCAGCTCACCCTCAACCATGGCGGACTATGGCTACACCTTC	CASSPSTMADYGYTF
TRBV27	TRBJ2-1	.	.	TGTGCCAGCAGTCCTCAGGGGTACAATGAGCAGTTCTTC	CASSPQGYNEQFF
TRBV27	TRBJ2-5	.	.	TGTGCCAGCCGAAGGGGGTTCGGGGAGACCCAGTACTTC	CASRRGFGETQYF
TRBV10-3	TRBJ1-2	.	.	TGTGCCATCAGTGAGGGGAGCGCCCTGCTTGGCTACACCTTC	CAISEGSALLGYTF
TRBV5-1	TRBJ2-7	.	.	TGCGCCAGCTCAACGGGAGTCTACGAGCAGTACTTC	CASSTGVYEQYF
TRBV23-1	TRBJ1-2	once	.	TGCGCCAGCAGTCAATCGGCGGGCGGGAGTAATGGCTACACCTTC	CASSQSAGGSNGYTF
TRBV5-1	TRBJ1-1	.	.	TGCGCCAGCAGCTTGAGAGGGTACAACACTGAAGCTTTCTTT	CASSLRGYNTEAFF
TRBV29-1	TRBJ1-1	.	.	TGCAGCGTTGAAGAGGTGAGAGCTTTCTTT	CSVEEVRAFF
TRBV19	TRBJ2-7	.	TRBD2	TGTGCCAGTAGTTCCCTAGCGGGAGCCGAGCAGTACTTC	CASSSLAGAEQYF